Listed here is a single TCR beta chain. TCRdb passed the 5' RACE reads through MiXCR, listing each CDR3 protein once. In the table there are over 95,000 distinct CDR3 sequences, approximately 16% of which are singletons. These data belong to a study of T cells of healthy individuals. The V and J ends lost 7 bases and 2 bases respectively, with 21 bases between them. The CDR3 runs to 16 residues. The germline CDR1 and CDR2 sequences are MNHEY and SVGEGT. V gene TRBV6-2 or TRBV6-3 combines with J gene TRBJ2-7; TRBD1 might be the D (6 bases). The TCR sequence derives from a human donor in good health. CDR3 in amino acids: CASNPRNYRETYEQYF. As DNA, the CDR3 is TGTGCCAGCAACCCTCGGAACTACAGGGAAACCTACGAGCAGTACTTC.